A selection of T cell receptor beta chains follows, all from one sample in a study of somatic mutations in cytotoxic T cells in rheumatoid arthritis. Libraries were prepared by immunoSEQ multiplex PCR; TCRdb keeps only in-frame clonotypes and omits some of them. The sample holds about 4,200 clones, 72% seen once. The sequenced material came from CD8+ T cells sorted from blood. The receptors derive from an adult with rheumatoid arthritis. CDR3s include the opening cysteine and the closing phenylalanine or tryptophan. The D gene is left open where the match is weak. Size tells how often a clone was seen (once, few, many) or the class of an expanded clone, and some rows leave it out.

TGCGCCAGCAGCTTCCCGGGACAGCTCGACCTTCGGCAAGAGACCCAGTACTTC,CASSFPGQLDLRQETQYF,-,TRBJ2-5,TRBV5-1,TRBD1
TGTGCCAGCAGTTCCCCCAGCGGGGGCTTCACAGATACGCAGTATTTT,CASSSPSGGFTDTQYF,medium-sized,TRBJ2-3,TRBV27,TRBD2
TGCAGCGAAGGGGCCTCGGGGAATGAGCAGTTCTTC,CSEGASGNEQFF,-,TRBJ2-1,TRBV29-1,-
TGTGCCAGCAGCCTGGGACAGGGGGCAGGCACTGAAGCTTTCTTT,CASSLGQGAGTEAFF,-,TRBJ1-1,TRBV5-6,TRBD1
TGCGCCAGCAGCTTTTCGGGCTCGCTACGGAACACTGAAGCTTTCTTT,CASSFSGSLRNTEAFF,once,TRBJ1-1,TRBV5-1,-
TGTGCCAGCAGCGCCGGGACAGGTATTTCACCCCTCCACTTT,CASSAGTGISPLHF,-,TRBJ1-6,TRBV9,TRBD1
TGTGCCAGCAGCGGCTCCGGGACAGGGGGTTCCGAGCAGTACTTC,CASSGSGTGGSEQYF,-,TRBJ2-7,TRBV9,TRBD1
TGCGCCAGCAGCCAAGATGGGGATGTGGGAACCATATATTTT,CASSQDGDVGTIYF,-,TRBJ1-3,TRBV4-3,-
TGTGCTAGTGGCCCCGGGGGCGGAGAGACCCAGTACTTC,CASGPGGGETQYF,-,TRBJ2-5,TRBV12-5,-
TGCGCCAGCAGCCAGTCAATAGCGGGACGCACAGATACGCAGTATTTT,CASSQSIAGRTDTQYF,-,TRBJ2-3,TRBV4-1,TRBD2
TGTGCCAGCAGCGTAGCGGACAGGGCCCAGCAGTACTTC,CASSVADRAQQYF,few,TRBJ2-7,TRBV9,TRBD1
TGTGCCAGCAGCTTCACAGGGATTGGGGGAGAGACCCAGTACTTC,CASSFTGIGGETQYF,-,TRBJ2-5,TRBV7-9,-
TGTGCCAGCAGCCAGGGGGCAGGCACTGAAGCTTTCTTT,CASSQGAGTEAFF,few,TRBJ1-1,TRBV4-2,-
TGTGCCAGCAGCTCCACTGGTTGGACGGCTAATCAGCCCCAGCATTTT,CASSSTGWTANQPQHF,-,TRBJ1-5,TRBV5-5,-
TGTGCCAGCAGCTTAGGACAGGGGGCCGCTTCGGGGTACGAGCAGTACTTC,CASSLGQGAASGYEQYF,-,TRBJ2-7,TRBV7-9,TRBD1
TGCAGCGTTTATACGGCTGGGGCCAACGTCCTGACTTTC,CSVYTAGANVLTF,once,TRBJ2-6,TRBV29-1,-
TGTGCCAGCAAAAGGGGGACAGGGGGCTCGTTCTATGGCTACACCTTC,CASKRGTGGSFYGYTF,few,TRBJ1-2,TRBV27,TRBD1
TGTGCCAGCAGCCCCCGTGGGTACACGCGCACAGATACGCAGTATTTT,CASSPRGYTRTDTQYF,-,TRBJ2-3,TRBV2,-
TGTGCCAGCAGCGCCCACAGTGCAACTAATGAAAAACTGTTTTTT,CASSAHSATNEKLFF,-,TRBJ1-4,TRBV9,-
TGTGCCAGCAGCGGGTTCGTGGGCGGGGAGCTGTTTTTT,CASSGFVGGELFF,-,TRBJ2-2,TRBV9,-
TGTGCCAGTAGTATCCCAGGGAAGGTCTATGGCTACACCTTC,CASSIPGKVYGYTF,-,TRBJ1-2,TRBV19,-
TGCGCCAGCAGCTTGGAAGGGGAGAGGGGTCAGCCCCAGCATTTT,CASSLEGERGQPQHF,-,TRBJ1-5,TRBV5-1,-
TGTGCCAGCAGCTTGCCCGGTGGCAATCAGCCCCAGCATTTT,CASSLPGGNQPQHF,-,TRBJ1-5,TRBV7-9,-
TGTGCCAGTAGATCCCTACGGGGTGAGCAGTTCTTC,CASRSLRGEQFF,-,TRBJ2-1,TRBV19,-
TGTGCCAGCAGCCGGAGCGGGCTGACTAGCGGGGGGGCCGGGGATACGCAGTATTTT,CASSRSGLTSGGAGDTQYF,-,TRBJ2-3,TRBV9,TRBD2
TGTGCCAGCAGCCCCCGGACAGGGGGCTCCCAGTACTTC,CASSPRTGGSQYF,-,TRBJ2-5,TRBV7-6,TRBD1
TGCGCCAGCAGCCAAGGGCTCTATGGACAGGGTTATGAGCAGTTCTTC,CASSQGLYGQGYEQFF,-,TRBJ2-1,TRBV4-1,TRBD1
TGCGCCAGCAGCCAAGAAAATATGGGCGGGGGGGACGAGGGGGAGCTGTTTTTT,CASSQENMGGGDEGELFF,once,TRBJ2-2,TRBV4-1,TRBD2
TGTGCCAGCAGCTTGATGGCTAGCCTGAGCACAGATACGCAGTATTTT,CASSLMASLSTDTQYF,-,TRBJ2-3,TRBV7-3,-
TGCAGCGTTGAAGTCGGACAGGGGGAAACCGGGGAGCTGTTTTTT,CSVEVGQGETGELFF,-,TRBJ2-2,TRBV29-1,TRBD1
TGTGCCAGCAAGCAGACTAGCGGGGGCCAAGAGACCCAGTACTTC,CASKQTSGGQETQYF,once,TRBJ2-5,TRBV27,TRBD2
TGTGCCAGCAGTTTAAGGGACAGAGGGACCTACGAGCAGTACTTC,CASSLRDRGTYEQYF,-,TRBJ2-7,TRBV27,TRBD1
TGTGCCAGCAGTTTATTAGGGGGGAATCAGCCCCAGCATTTT,CASSLLGGNQPQHF,-,TRBJ1-5,TRBV27,-
TGTGCCAGCAGCTGGACCGGGGAGCTGTTTTTT,CASSWTGELFF,-,TRBJ2-2,TRBV5-6,-
TGTGCCAGCAGTGGGACAGGAGCCACAGATACGCAGTATTTT,CASSGTGATDTQYF,-,TRBJ2-3,TRBV2,TRBD1
TGTGCCAGCAGCCAAGAGGGGACAGGGTCCTACGAGCAGTACTTC,CASSQEGTGSYEQYF,few,TRBJ2-7,TRBV5-5,TRBD1
TGTGCCAGCAGCCAAGGGACCCACCCAGAGACCCAGTACTTC,CASSQGTHPETQYF,few,TRBJ2-5,TRBV4-2,-
TGTGCCAGCAGTTATGGGGGCCCCACTGAAGCTTTCTTT,CASSYGGPTEAFF,few,TRBJ1-1,TRBV6-5,-
TGTGCCAGCAGCCCCCGGGCCGGCTTAGCCAAAAACATTCAGTACTTC,CASSPRAGLAKNIQYF,-,TRBJ2-4,TRBV11-2,-
TGTGCCAGCAGCTTAACCAGCGGGGGGGGGTACGAGCAGTACTTC,CASSLTSGGGYEQYF,-,TRBJ2-7,TRBV7-9,TRBD2
TGCGCCAGCAGCCAATCGGTCCCGGACGCCAATGAAAAACTGTTTTTT,CASSQSVPDANEKLFF,once,TRBJ1-4,TRBV4-3,-
TGTGCCAGCAGCCCCGGGACACTGAATAATGAAAAACTGTTTTTT,CASSPGTLNNEKLFF,once,TRBJ1-4,TRBV5-4,-
TGTGCCAGCAGCTTTAGACAGGGGTTATACGAGCAGTACTTC,CASSFRQGLYEQYF,-,TRBJ2-7,TRBV7-2,TRBD1
TGTGCCAGCAGCTTGTGGGTCAGCTCCTACGAGCAGTACTTC,CASSLWVSSYEQYF,few,TRBJ2-7,TRBV5-6,-
TGTGCCAGCACCCCAGACAGGAACACGGCTGAAGCTTTCTTT,CASTPDRNTAEAFF,-,TRBJ1-1,TRBV9,-
TGTGCCAGCAGTGGTCCAACAGGTTTTAATCAGCCCCAGCATTTT,CASSGPTGFNQPQHF,-,TRBJ1-5,TRBV2,-
TGCGCCAGCAGCCAGCGTACAGGGAGACCCCTCCACTTT,CASSQRTGRPLHF,few,TRBJ1-6,TRBV4-3,-
TGTGCCAGCTCACAGGGGAGGCAGATCACCTCGACCTATGGCTACACCTTC,CASSQGRQITSTYGYTF,-,TRBJ1-2,TRBV18,-
TGTGCCAGCAGACTAGGGCTTAGTTCGTGGACTGAAGCTTTCTTT,CASRLGLSSWTEAFF,-,TRBJ1-1,TRBV5-5,-
TGTGCCAGCAGCCCCGCCGGGACCCTTATATCATATGGCTACACCTTC,CASSPAGTLISYGYTF,-,TRBJ1-2,TRBV9,-
TGCGCCAGCAGCCAGACCGGGACAGGAGATGAAAAACTGTTTTTT,CASSQTGTGDEKLFF,-,TRBJ1-4,TRBV4-1,TRBD1
TGTGCCAGCAGCCCCCGTGGGCCCGGGGGCTTTCGCACTGAAGCTTTCTTT,CASSPRGPGGFRTEAFF,-,TRBJ1-1,TRBV7-8,-
TGTGCCAGCAGCACTCTAATGGGAGCTTTCTTT,CASSTLMGAFF,-,TRBJ1-1,TRBV21-1,-
TGTGCCAGCAGTCGGGCAGCCGGGGAGCTGTTTTTT,CASSRAAGELFF,-,TRBJ2-2,TRBV2,-
TGTGCCAGCAGCGCGGGGGGCAGCCAAGAGACCCAGTACTTC,CASSAGGSQETQYF,-,TRBJ2-5,TRBV9,-
TGTGCCAGCAGCACAGGGGATGGAACTGAAGCTTTCTTT,CASSTGDGTEAFF,-,TRBJ1-1,TRBV6-4,TRBD1
TGCGCCAGCAGCTTAACTCGACAGACTGACACTGAAGCTTTCTTT,CASSLTRQTDTEAFF,large,TRBJ1-1,TRBV5-1,-
TGTGCCAGCAGCCCCATTCCGGGGGAAGGAAATGAGCAGTTCTTC,CASSPIPGEGNEQFF,-,TRBJ2-1,TRBV6-4,-
TGCGCCAGCAGCCCTCTCCCGTCCGGGGCTATTTACGCGCAGTATTTT,CASSPLPSGAIYAQYF,-,TRBJ2-3,TRBV4-1,-